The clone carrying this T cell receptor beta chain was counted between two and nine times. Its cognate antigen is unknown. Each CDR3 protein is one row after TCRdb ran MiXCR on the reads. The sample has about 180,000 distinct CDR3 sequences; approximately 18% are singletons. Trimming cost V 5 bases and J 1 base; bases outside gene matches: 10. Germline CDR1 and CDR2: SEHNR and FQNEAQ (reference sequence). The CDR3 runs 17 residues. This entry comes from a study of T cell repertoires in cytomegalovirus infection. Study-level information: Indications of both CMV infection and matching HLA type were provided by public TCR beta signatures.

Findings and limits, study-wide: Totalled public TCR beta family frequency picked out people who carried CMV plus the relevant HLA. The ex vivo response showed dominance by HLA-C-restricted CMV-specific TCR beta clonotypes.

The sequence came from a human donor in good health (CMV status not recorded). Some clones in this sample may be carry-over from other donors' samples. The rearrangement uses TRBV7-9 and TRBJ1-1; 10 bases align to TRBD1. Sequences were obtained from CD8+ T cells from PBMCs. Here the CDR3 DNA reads TGTGCCAGCAGCCCGTATGCGGACAGGGGGGGGAACACTGAAGCTTTCTTT. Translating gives CASSPYADRGGNTEAFF.